This TCR beta chain was observed in a study of T cells in women clearing cervical HPV infection. Study background: Control women cleared a single incident HPV16 infection within 12 months. Case blood drawn at lesion detection; control blood after infection cleared. Study results and caveats: It is unknown whether associations predate infection; no effector/memory or HPV-specific sorting.

As regards this clone: Its antigen is unknown. The CDR3 end falls 3 residues outside the read, so it is completed with the germline J gene.

All donors had a single incident cervical HPV16 infection, not prevalent. From germline, CDR1 is SGHTA and CDR2 FQGTGA. CDR3 length: 17 amino acids. After removal of 4 bases from V and 5 bases from J, the junction contained 7 bases not matched to a gene. Method: immunoSEQ multiplex PCR; TCRdb's copy keeps in-frame clones and lacks some. The repertoire table contains roughly 20,000 clones. The clonotype originates from a woman between 18 and 70 years old with a cervical HPV16 infection that either progressed to CIN3+ or cleared (not recorded which). V is TRBV7-3 and J is TRBJ2-5; TRBD2 agrees at 16 bases. The sequenced sample consisted of blood buffy coat. The DNA read from the CDR3 is TGTGCCAGCAGCTCGGGACTAGCGGGGGGGACGGCGGAGACC. As protein: CASSSGLAGGTAET. The complete CDR3 protein is CASSSGLAGGTAETQYF.